A selection of T cell receptor beta chains follows, all from one sample in a study of shared clonotypes between healthy human individuals. TCRdb's table, derived via immunoSEQ multiplex PCR, lists solely in-frame clones and lacks some. The table has about 700,000 clones, just over 90% seen once. The specimen sequenced was naive CD8+ T cells sorted from blood. These receptors were obtained from a man aged 25-45 years in good health. The CDR3 runs from the conserved cysteine through the conserved F or W. The order of the fields is V gene, clone size, J gene, D gene, CDR3 length, CDR3 DNA, CDR3 protein. The D gene is left open where the match is weak. Expanded clones get a size class; other rows say once, few or many, or leave the size out.

TRBV6-1	-	TRBJ2-5	TRBD2	15	TGTGCCAGCAGCCAGACTAGCGGGAGGGAAGAGACCCAGTACTTC	CASSQTSGREETQYF
TRBV9	-	TRBJ2-1	-	13	TGTGCCAGCAGCGGGACGGGTTACAATGAGCAGTTCTTC	CASSGTGYNEQFF
TRBV27	-	TRBJ2-7	-	12	TGTGCCAGCATAGGTGGCACCTACGAGCAGTACTTC	CASIGGTYEQYF
TRBV29-1	-	TRBJ2-1	-	16	TGCAGCGTCGAGGGTAGCGTTGGAAGCCCCTACAATGAGCAGTTCTTC	CSVEGSVGSPYNEQFF
TRBV7-9	-	TRBJ2-3	-	13	TGTGCCAGCAGCTTAGTTGATACAGATACGCAGTATTTT	CASSLVDTDTQYF
TRBV7-8	-	TRBJ1-1	-	14	TGTGCCAGCAGCTTTAGGCCGGGAGATACTGAAGCTTTCTTT	CASSFRPGDTEAFF
TRBV28	-	TRBJ1-2	TRBD1	13	TGTGCCAGCAGTTTTCAGGGGGCATATGGCTACACCTTC	CASSFQGAYGYTF
TRBV14	-	TRBJ2-7	TRBD2	13	TGTGCCAGCAGCCAAGGGACTAGCGGAAGGCAGTACTTC	CASSQGTSGRQYF
TRBV28	-	TRBJ2-1	TRBD2	14	TGTGCCAGCAGTGCAACTAGCGGGAGCAATGAGCAGTTCTTC	CASSATSGSNEQFF
TRBV5-4	-	TRBJ2-3	-	14	TGTGCCAGCAGCCGCTTGGGGGAGAGGGATACGCAGTATTTT	CASSRLGERDTQYF
TRBV7-9	-	TRBJ2-7	TRBD2	14	TGTGCCAGCAGCCCCCCCGCCGGGGGGGACGAGCAGTACTTC	CASSPPAGGDEQYF
TRBV28	-	TRBJ2-1	TRBD2	15	TGTGCCACCAAGAGGGGTCTAGCGGGAGTCTATGAGCAGTTCTTC	CATKRGLAGVYEQFF
TRBV28	-	TRBJ2-7	-	12	TGTGCCAGCAGTTTAGGGCCCGGGGAGCAGTACTTC	CASSLGPGEQYF
TRBV6-5	-	TRBJ1-4	-	15	TGTGCCAGCAGGACCCTAGGACCAACTAATGAAAAACTGTTTTTT	CASRTLGPTNEKLFF
TRBV5-4	-	TRBJ2-7	-	14	TGTGCCAGCAGCTTGGGGGGCTCCTCCTACGAGCAGTACTTC	CASSLGGSSYEQYF
TRBV4-1	-	TRBJ2-5	TRBD1	15	TGCGCCAGCAGCCACCTCGACAGGGGGAAAGAGACCCAGTACTTC	CASSHLDRGKETQYF
TRBV10-3	-	TRBJ2-1	TRBD2	20	TGTGCCATCAGTGAGTTCCCGGGACTAGCGGGAGGACACACCTACAATGAGCAGTTCTTC	CAISEFPGLAGGHTYNEQFF
TRBV27	-	TRBJ2-7	-	14	TGTGCCAGCCGAGAGGCCGTAAGCTCCTACGAGCAGTACTTC	CASREAVSSYEQYF
TRBV6-1	-	TRBJ1-1	TRBD1	13	TGTGCCAGCAGTGAAAACCCAGGACGGGGGGACAGTTTT	CASSENPGRGDSF
TRBV5-1	once	TRBJ2-7	-	14	TGCGCCAGCAGCTTGGCAGGGACCTCCTACGAGCAGTACTTC	CASSLAGTSYEQYF
TRBV10-3	-	TRBJ2-1	TRBD2	15	TGTGCCATCAGTGAGGGGCTAGCGGAGTACAATGAGCAGTTCTTC	CAISEGLAEYNEQFF
TRBV7-9	-	TRBJ2-3	TRBD2	16	TGTGCCAGCAGCAAAAGTCGGGCGGGAGGCTCAGATACGCAGTATTTT	CASSKSRAGGSDTQYF
TRBV10-2	-	TRBJ2-1	-	14	TGCGCCAGCTTTACAGGGAGCTCCTACAATGAGCAGTTCTTC	CASFTGSSYNEQFF
TRBV6-6	once	TRBJ2-6	-	16	TGTGCCAGCAGTTATGCTGAGGACTCTGGGGCCAACGTCCTGACTTTC	CASSYAEDSGANVLTF
TRBV2	-	TRBJ2-7	TRBD1	13	TGTGCCAGCAGTGGTGGGGGACAGCTCGAGCAGTACTTC	CASSGGGQLEQYF
TRBV28	-	TRBJ2-7	-	14	TGTGCCAGCAGTTTCCGGCGCCTATCCTACGAGCAGTACTTC	CASSFRRLSYEQYF
TRBV6-1	-	TRBJ2-1	-	15	TGTGCCAGCAGTGACTTAGCGGAAACCTACAATGAGCAGTTCTTC	CASSDLAETYNEQFF
TRBV7-7	-	TRBJ2-5	TRBD2	17	TGTGCTAGCAGCTACGATTCCTTAGCGGGAGGGACGGGGGCCCAGTACTTC	CASSYDSLAGGTGAQYF
TRBV7-9	once	TRBJ2-1	TRBD1	12	TGTGCCAGCAGCCCGACAGGGACTGAGCAGTTCTTC	CASSPTGTEQFF
TRBV7-2	-	TRBJ2-1	TRBD2	17	TGTGCCAGCAGCCCCAAGGTTCTAGCGGGGTTCTACAATGAGCAGTTCTTC	CASSPKVLAGFYNEQFF
TRBV19	-	TRBJ1-2	-	14	TGTGCCAGTACTAGGTTTCTTGGTTCTGATGGCTACACCTTC	CASTRFLGSDGYTF
TRBV4-1	-	TRBJ2-2	TRBD2	17	TGCGCCAGCAGCCAAGATCCTAGCGGGACCATCACCGGGGAGCTGTTTTTT	CASSQDPSGTITGELFF
TRBV11-2	once	TRBJ2-7	-	15	TGTGCCAGCAGCTTAGAGGTTGTGGGACCTTACGAGCAGTACTTC	CASSLEVVGPYEQYF
TRBV27	-	TRBJ2-1	TRBD1	16	TGTGCCAGCAGTTACAAGAACAGGGGGCTCGCGAATGAGCAGTTCTTC	CASSYKNRGLANEQFF
TRBV5-1	few	TRBJ2-7	TRBD2	14	TGCGCCAGCAGCTTGGTCTCTAGCGGTTACGAGCAGTACTTC	CASSLVSSGYEQYF
TRBV7-9	-	TRBJ1-2	-	14	TGTGCCAGCAGCCCGGTGGTAGCCTCCTATGGCTACACCTTC	CASSPVVASYGYTF
TRBV18	-	TRBJ2-7	-	11	TGTGCCAGCTCAGACAGCTACGAGCAGTACTTC	CASSDSYEQYF
TRBV28	-	TRBJ2-5	-	13	TGTGCCAGCAGTCTCGGGAGCCGGGAGACCCAGTACTTC	CASSLGSRETQYF
TRBV2	-	TRBJ2-3	-	12	TGTGCCAGCTCTAAGACCACAGATACGCAGTATTTT	CASSKTTDTQYF
TRBV10-3	-	TRBJ2-7	-	12	TGTGCCATCAGTGAGGGAGAAGCCCTAGTGGATTTC	CAISEGEALVDF
TRBV5-3	few	TRBJ2-2	TRBD2	19	TGTGCCAGAAGTAGTGTCAACGGACTAGCGGGAGGGCCGGTCGGGGAGCTGTTTTTT	CARSSVNGLAGGPVGELFF
TRBV9	-	TRBJ2-7	TRBD2	15	TGTGCCAGCAGCCTATCTAGCGGGTACTCCTACGAGCAGTACTTC	CASSLSSGYSYEQYF